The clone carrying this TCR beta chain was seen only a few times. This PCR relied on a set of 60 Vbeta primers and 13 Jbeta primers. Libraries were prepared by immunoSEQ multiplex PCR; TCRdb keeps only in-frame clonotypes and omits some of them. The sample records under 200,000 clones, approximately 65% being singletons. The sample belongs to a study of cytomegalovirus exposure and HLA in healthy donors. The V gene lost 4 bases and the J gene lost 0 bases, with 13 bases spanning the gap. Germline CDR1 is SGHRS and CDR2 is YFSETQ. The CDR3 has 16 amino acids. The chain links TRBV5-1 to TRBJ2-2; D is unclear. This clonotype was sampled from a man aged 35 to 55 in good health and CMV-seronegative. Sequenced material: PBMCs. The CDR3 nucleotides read TGCGCCAGCAGCCCCGCCATGGGCACGAACACCGGGGAGCTGTTTTTT. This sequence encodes CASSPAMGTNTGELFF. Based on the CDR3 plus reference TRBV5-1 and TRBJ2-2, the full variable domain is KAGVTQTPRYLIKTRGQQVTLSCSPISGHRSVSWYQQTPGQGLQFLFEYFSETQRNKGNFPGRFSGRQFSNSRSEMNVSTLELGDSALYLCASSPAMGTNTGELFFGEGSRLTVL.